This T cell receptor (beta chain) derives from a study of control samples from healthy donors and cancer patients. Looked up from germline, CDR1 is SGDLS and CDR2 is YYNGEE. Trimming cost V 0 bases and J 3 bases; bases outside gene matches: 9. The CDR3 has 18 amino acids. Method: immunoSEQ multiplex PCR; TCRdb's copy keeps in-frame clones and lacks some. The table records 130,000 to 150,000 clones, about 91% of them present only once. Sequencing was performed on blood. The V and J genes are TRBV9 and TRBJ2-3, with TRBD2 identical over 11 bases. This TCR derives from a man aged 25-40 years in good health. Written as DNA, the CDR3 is TGTGCCAGCAGCGTAGCCCCCCCGGGACTAGCGGCTACAGATACGCAGTATTTT. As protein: CASSVAPPGLAATDTQYF.